The 18 T cell receptor beta chains reported below all come from one sample, sequenced in a study of immune evolution from preneoplasia to lung adenocarcinoma. Libraries were prepared by immunoSEQ multiplex PCR; TCRdb keeps only in-frame clonotypes and omits some of them. The repertoire has roughly 7,000 clones, over 60% of them found once; the top ten carry 2.7%. The sequencing input was FFPE invasive lung adenocarcinoma tissue. All receptors come from a middle-aged person with lung adenocarcinoma.

J is TRBJ2-6 and V is TRBV4-3; D gene unclear. The CDR3 has 18 residues. The germline V gene encodes CDR1 LGHNA and CDR2 YSLEER. Trimming took off 0 bases at V and 0 bases at J, with 12 bases between the two ends. The CDR3 DNA sequence: TGCGCCAGCAGCCAAGACAAGACGCTTTCCTCTGGGGCCAACGTCCTGACTTTC. Protein sequence: CASSQDKTLSSGANVLTF.

V and J are TRBV5-4 and TRBJ2-6; no firm D call. The CDR3 runs 16 residues. The germline gives CDR1 SGHNT, CDR2 YYREEE (reference sequence). V gave up 3 bases and J gave up 0 bases, with 10 bases separating them. The CDR3 is CASSWEHVSGANVLTF. DNA for the CDR3: TGTGCCAGCAGCTGGGAACATGTCTCTGGGGCCAACGTCCTGACTTTC.

This clone was counted between two and nine times. The chain employs TRBV11-3 and TRBJ1-3; 10 positions agree with TRBD1. V was pared by 3 bases and J by 4 bases, with 3 bases of the junction left unmatched. The CDR3 is made up of 15 amino acids. In germline, CDR1 is SGHNT, CDR2 YENEEA. Written as DNA, the CDR3 is TGTGCCAGCAGCTTCGGGACAGGGGTCGGAAACACCATATATTTT. It specifies CASSFGTGVGNTIYF. The whole variable domain, remainder taken from reference TRBV11-3 and TRBJ1-3, is EAGVVQSPRYKIIEKKQPVAFWCNPISGHNTLYWYLQNLGQGPELLIRYENEEAVDDSQLPKDRFSAERLKGVDSTLKIQPAELGDSAVYLCASSFGTGVGNTIYFGEGSWLTVV.

The table lists this clone with a few counts. This chain uses TRBV4-3 with TRBJ2-1; D remains ambiguous. The CDR3 has 14 residues. Germline assignment: CDR1 LGHNA and CDR2 YSLEER. V was pared by 0 bases and J by 9 bases, with 12 bases between. CDR3 nucleotides: TGCGCCAGCAGCCAAGATCGTCTTATGAGTGAGCAGTTCTTC. Protein: CASSQDRLMSEQFF.

The J gene is TRBJ2-3, the V gene TRBV6-1, with 9 bases aligning to TRBD2. Germline trimming cut 7 bases from V and 6 bases from J; bases unmatched to any gene: 8. Germline assignment: CDR1 MNHNS and CDR2 SASEGT. The length of the CDR3 is 14 residues. The CDR3 DNA reads as TGTGCCAGCACTTTAGCGGGAGTGTATGATACGCAGTATTTT. Translation gives CASTLAGVYDTQYF.

This clone was seen a single time. This rearrangement joins TRBV4-1 to TRBJ2-7; D gene uncertain. This CDR3 spans 15 amino acids. Germline V CDR1 and CDR2: MGHRA, YSYEKL. V was clipped by 1 base and J by 0 bases, with 10 bases between them. The CDR3 sequence: CASSQVAQPSYEQYF. The CDR3 DNA follows: TGCGCCAGCAGCCAAGTCGCACAGCCCTCCTACGAGCAGTACTTC.

The CDR3 DNA is TGTGCCAGCAGCGCTTTAGTTGGGGAGCAGTACTTC. Its translation: CASSALVGEQYF. The chain is built from TRBV9 and TRBJ2-7; D is undetermined. Between the trimmed V and J ends, which lost 3 bases and 7 bases, there was a span of 11 bases. This CDR3 comprises 12 residues. CDR1 is SGDLS and CDR2 is YYNGEE in the germline V gene. Using reference TRBV9 and TRBJ2-7 for the parts outside the CDR3, the full variable domain is DSGVTQTPKHLITATGQRVTLRCSPRSGDLSVYWYQQSLDQGLQFLIQYYNGEERAKGNILERFSAQQFPDLHSELNLSSLELGDSALYFCASSALVGEQYFGPGTRLTVT.

With respect to this clone: The junction departs from germline at one end; a sequencing error may be responsible. V usage is TRBV10-3 and J usage is TRBJ1-4; possible D gene TRBD1, 5 bases. CDR3 size: 16 residues. Per germline, CDR1 ENHRY and CDR2 SYGVKD. CDR3 nucleotide sequence: TGTGCCATCAGCGAGTTGTGGGGCAGAACTAATGAAAAACTGTTTTTT. Translating gives CAISELWGRTNEKLFF.

Only a few counts were recorded for this clone. The V and J genes are TRBV6-4 and TRBJ2-3; 10 positions match TRBD2. Germline V gene sequence: CDR1 MRHNA, CDR2 SNTAGT. V was clipped by 2 bases and J by 1 base; unmatched bases: 0. This CDR3 region has 15 residues. The CDR3 region has the DNA TGTGCCAGCAGTGACGGGACTAGCGGCACAGATACGCAGTATTTT. Its protein product is CASSDGTSGTDTQYF.

V is TRBV15 and J is TRBJ1-1, with no clear D. Trimming took 3 bases from V and 6 from J, leaving 11 bases between them. The germline V gene encodes CDR1 LNHNV and CDR2 YYDKDF (reference sequence). The length of the CDR3 is 13 residues. In DNA, the CDR3 is TGTGCCACCAGCAGGGGTCTCTTGGCTGAAGCTTTCTTT. Translation: CATSRGLLAEAFF.

This sequence joins TRBV28 and TRBJ2-1; a possible D gene is TRBD2 (5 bases). Per germline, CDR1 MDHEN and CDR2 SYDVKM. The CDR3 loop spans 14 amino acids. Trimming stripped 7 bases from V and 4 bases from J, with 14 bases between. The CDR3 DNA sequence: TGTGCCAGCACCCTTCCCGGACTTTACAATGAGCAGTTCTTC. Its protein product is CASTLPGLYNEQFF.

The chain links TRBV7-2 to TRBJ2-7, with TRBD2 as a possible D gene (5 bases). The CDR3 spans 15 residues. Deletions cut 5 bases from V and 3 bases from J, with 17 bases between. CDR1 and CDR2 from the germline V gene are SGHTA and FQGNSA. The CDR3 DNA sequence: TGTGCCAGCAGCCGAGAGGGCAGCTCGTTCTACGAGCAGTACTTC. Translated: CASSREGSSFYEQYF.

The gene calls are TRBV9 and TRBJ2-5; 11 bases fit TRBD2. Germline CDR1 reads SGDLS; CDR2 reads YYNGEE. The CDR3 covers 16 residues. J was trimmed by 1 base and V by 2 bases; bases with no gene match: 4. The DNA for the CDR3 is TGTGCCAGCAGCGTGTCCGGGACTAGCGGCCAAGAGACCCAGTACTTC. Translating it yields CASSVSGTSGQETQYF.

A few counts support this clone. The V and J genes are TRBV9 and TRBJ1-1; D not resolved. The CDR3 spans 13 residues. Per germline, CDR1 SGDLS and CDR2 YYNGEE. Trimming left V 1 base short and J 2 bases short, with 6 bases between. The CDR3 loop is CASSVTTNTEAFF. CDR3 in DNA: TGTGCCAGCAGCGTAACCACCAACACTGAAGCTTTCTTT.

In this sample, this clone turned up a few times. The rearrangement links TRBV9 to TRBJ2-1, with 12 positions matching TRBD2. Germline V lookup: CDR1 SGDLS, CDR2 YYNGEE. The CDR3 is made up of 16 amino acids. The V and J ends lost 4 bases and 7 bases, in that order; junction bases with no gene match: 9. The CDR3 reads CASSTRTSGVRNEQFF. For the CDR3, the DNA is TGTGCCAGCAGCACCCGGACTAGCGGGGTTAGGAATGAGCAGTTCTTC.

This clone was seen more than once but under ten times. The V gene is TRBV18, the J gene TRBJ2-1; 13 bases are a match to TRBD2. Per the germline V gene, CDR1 is KGHSH and CDR2 is LQKENI. V was pared by 3 bases and J by 5 bases, with 4 bases of the junction left unmatched. The CDR3 is 16 amino acids. For the CDR3, the DNA is TGTGCCAGCTCACCCGGGACTAGCGGGGACCACAATGAGCAGTTCTTC. Its translation: CASSPGTSGDHNEQFF.

This chain uses TRBV6-1 with TRBJ1-1, with D hard to call. The length of the CDR3 is 13 residues. V lost 0 bases to trimming and J lost 10 bases, with 12 bases between them. Germline CDR1 is MNHNS and CDR2 is SASEGT. This CDR3 reads CASSEAMRSGAFF. CDR3 bases: TGTGCCAGCAGTGAAGCAATGAGGAGTGGAGCTTTCTTT.

The chain uses TRBV11-2 and TRBJ2-1; D is unclear. V lost 5 bases and J lost 8, with 19 bases in between. Looked up from germline, CDR1 is SGHAT and CDR2 is FQNNGV. This CDR3 spans 15 amino acids. The CDR3 region is CASSPLWRRLDEQFF. CDR3 DNA: TGTGCCAGCAGCCCTCTTTGGCGCAGATTGGATGAGCAGTTCTTC.